This T cell receptor beta chain originates from a study of long-term antiretroviral therapy in people with HIV. Findings and caveats of the study: Controls exceeded HIV repertoires in CDR3 length range.

At survey level, the immunoSEQ assay was run in its v3.0 version. Here immunoSEQ multiplex PCR was the method, and the copy in TCRdb shows in-frame clones only, minus some. The sample yields approximately 29,000 clones, about 94% seen once. Every single participant having HIV got treatment inside the United States. In each sample, roughly 1-11 million cryopreserved PBMC were present before DNA extraction. Notes on this clone: What it binds is not known.

V lost 4 bases and J lost 0; bases outside the gene matches: 5. The CDR3 covers 16 residues. The germline gives CDR1 MNHEY, CDR2 SVGAGI. The TCR originated in a man aged 35-49 years with HIV. The V and J genes are TRBV6-5 and TRBJ2-3; TRBD1 agrees at 9 bases. Sequenced here: unsorted PBMCs, sampled 6.2 years after starting antiretroviral therapy. CDR3 nucleotide sequence: TGTGCCAGCAGTTCTACGACAGGGGGGAGCACAGATACGCAGTATTTT. Its protein product is CASSSTTGGSTDTQYF.